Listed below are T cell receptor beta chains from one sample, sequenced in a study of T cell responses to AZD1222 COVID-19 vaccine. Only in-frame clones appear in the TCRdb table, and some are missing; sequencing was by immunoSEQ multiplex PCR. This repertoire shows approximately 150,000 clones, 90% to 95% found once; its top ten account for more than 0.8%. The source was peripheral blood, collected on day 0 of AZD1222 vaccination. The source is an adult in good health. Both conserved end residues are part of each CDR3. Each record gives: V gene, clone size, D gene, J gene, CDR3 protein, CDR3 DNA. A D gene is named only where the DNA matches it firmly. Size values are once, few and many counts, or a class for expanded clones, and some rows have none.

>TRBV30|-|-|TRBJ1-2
CAWSPGPLGPYTF
TGTGCCTGGAGTCCGGGACCCTTAGGCCCCTACACCTTC
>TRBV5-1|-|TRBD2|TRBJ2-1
CASSLEGLAGLSSYNEQFF
TGCGCCAGCAGCTTGGAGGGACTAGCGGGACTCAGCTCCTACAATGAGCAGTTCTTC
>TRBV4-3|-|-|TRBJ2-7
CASSLARSYEQYF
TGCGCCAGCAGCCTTGCAAGGTCCTACGAGCAGTACTTC
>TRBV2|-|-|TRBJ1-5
CASSGFGSNQPQHF
TGTGCCAGCAGTGGGTTTGGCAGCAATCAGCCCCAGCATTTT
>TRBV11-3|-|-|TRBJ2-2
CASRSPTGNTGELFF
TGTGCCAGCAGGTCCCCGACGGGCAACACCGGGGAGCTGTTTTTT
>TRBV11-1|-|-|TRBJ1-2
CASSLAGNYGYTF
TGTGCCAGCAGCTTAGCAGGGAACTATGGCTACACCTTC
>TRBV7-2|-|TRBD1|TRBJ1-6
CASSKGQQSSPLHF
TGTGCCAGCAGCAAGGGACAGCAATCTTCACCCCTCCACTTT
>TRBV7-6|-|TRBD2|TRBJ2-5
CASSERLAGDQETQYF
TGTGCCAGCAGCGAACGACTAGCGGGGGACCAAGAGACCCAGTACTTC
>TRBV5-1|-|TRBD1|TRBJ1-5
CASSLEGGANQPQHF
TGCGCCAGCAGCTTGGAAGGGGGCGCGAATCAGCCCCAGCATTTT
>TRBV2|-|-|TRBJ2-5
CASSEGGSGQETQYF
TGTGCCAGCAGTGAAGGGGGTAGCGGTCAGGAGACCCAGTACTTC
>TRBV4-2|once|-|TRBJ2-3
CAVKRAPTDTQYF
TGTGCCGTCAAGCGGGCCCCCACAGATACGCAGTATTTT
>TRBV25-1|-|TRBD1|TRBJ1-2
CASSVGAPGQGYGYTF
TGTGCCAGCAGTGTTGGGGCACCGGGACAGGGTTATGGCTACACCTTC
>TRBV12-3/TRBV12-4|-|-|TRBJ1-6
CASKGYYSPLHF
TGTGCCAGCAAGGGTTACTACTCACCCCTCCACTTT
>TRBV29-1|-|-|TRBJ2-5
CSVEKESVETQYF
TGCAGCGTTGAAAAGGAATCAGTAGAGACCCAGTACTTC
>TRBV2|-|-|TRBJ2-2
CASRSGQHTGELFF
TGTGCCAGCCGATCCGGTCAACACACCGGGGAGCTGTTTTTT
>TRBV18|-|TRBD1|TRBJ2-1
CASSPDRDNEQFF
TGTGCCAGCTCACCGGACAGGGACAATGAGCAGTTCTTC
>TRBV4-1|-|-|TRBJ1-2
CASSHLGPINNYGYTF
TGCGCCAGCAGCCACCTTGGGCCAATCAATAACTATGGCTACACCTTC
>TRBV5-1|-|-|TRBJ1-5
CASSPDNSNQPQHF
TGCGCCAGCAGCCCAGACAATAGCAATCAGCCCCAGCATTTT
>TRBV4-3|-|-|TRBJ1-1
CASQFARAANTEAFF
TGCGCCAGTCAATTTGCCAGGGCGGCGAACACTGAAGCTTTCTTT
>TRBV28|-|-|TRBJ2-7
CASSAGQTYEQYF
TGTGCCAGCAGTGCGGGACAGACCTACGAGCAGTACTTC
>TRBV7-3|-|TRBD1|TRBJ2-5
CASSPQGAGETQYF
TGTGCCAGCAGCCCACAGGGGGCGGGGGAGACCCAGTACTTC
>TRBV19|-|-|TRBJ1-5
CASTLLRASSPYSNQPQHF
TGTGCCAGTACCCTACTAAGAGCATCGTCACCGTATAGCAATCAGCCCCAGCATTTT
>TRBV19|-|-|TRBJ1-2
CASSISPASIYGYTF
TGTGCCAGTAGTATCTCTCCGGCGAGCATCTATGGCTACACCTTC
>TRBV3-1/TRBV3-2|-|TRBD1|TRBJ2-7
CASSPGDSSYEQYF
TGTGCCAGCAGCCCCGGGGACAGTTCCTACGAGCAGTACTTC